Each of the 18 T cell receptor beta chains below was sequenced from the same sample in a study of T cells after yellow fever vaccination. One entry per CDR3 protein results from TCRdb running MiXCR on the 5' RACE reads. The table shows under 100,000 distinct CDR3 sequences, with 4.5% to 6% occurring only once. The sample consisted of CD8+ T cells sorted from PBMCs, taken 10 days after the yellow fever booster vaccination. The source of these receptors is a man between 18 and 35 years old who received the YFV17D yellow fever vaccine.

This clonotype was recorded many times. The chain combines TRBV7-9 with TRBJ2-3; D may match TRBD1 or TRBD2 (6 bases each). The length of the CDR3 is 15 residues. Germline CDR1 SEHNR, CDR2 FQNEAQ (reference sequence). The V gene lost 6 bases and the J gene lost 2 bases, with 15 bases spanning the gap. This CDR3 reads CASRLLGGPTDTQYF. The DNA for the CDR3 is TGTGCCAGCAGGCTGCTAGGGGGGCCCACAGATACGCAGTATTTT.

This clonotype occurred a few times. The CDR3 sequence is CSVEEIGRDTQYF. The CDR3 DNA reads as TGCAGCGTTGAAGAAATCGGGCGGGATACGCAGTATTTT. This chain uses TRBV29-1 with TRBJ2-3; D remains ambiguous. With 0 bases removed from V and 6 bases from J, the gap between germline ends came to 10 bases. This CDR3 contains 13 residues. Germline CDR1 reads SQVTM; CDR2 reads ANQGSEA.

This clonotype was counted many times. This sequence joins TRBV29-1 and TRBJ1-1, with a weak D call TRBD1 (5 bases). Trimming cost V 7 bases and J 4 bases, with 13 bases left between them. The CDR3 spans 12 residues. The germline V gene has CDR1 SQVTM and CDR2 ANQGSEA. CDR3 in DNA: TGCAGCGCCTGTCCGGGGACCACTGAAGCTTTCTTT. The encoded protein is CSACPGTTEAFF.

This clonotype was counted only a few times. The CDR3 DNA follows: TGCAGTGCTTATGAGTTGCCAGGGCAGAAAGGGTACTACGAGCAGTACGTC. Translating gives CSAYELPGQKGYYEQYV. The chain employs TRBV20-1 and TRBJ2-7; D is perhaps TRBD1 (5 bases). The V end lost 5 bases, the J end lost 3 bases, and 26 bases lay between the germline ends. Looked up from germline, CDR1 is DFQATT and CDR2 is SNEGSKA (reference sequence). The CDR3 covers 17 residues.

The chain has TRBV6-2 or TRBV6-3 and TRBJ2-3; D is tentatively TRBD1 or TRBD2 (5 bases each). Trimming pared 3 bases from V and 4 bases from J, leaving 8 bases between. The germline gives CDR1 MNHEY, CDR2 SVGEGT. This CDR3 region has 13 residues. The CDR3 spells CASSYLGADTQYF. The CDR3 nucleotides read TGTGCCAGCAGTTATTTGGGGGCAGATACGCAGTATTTT.

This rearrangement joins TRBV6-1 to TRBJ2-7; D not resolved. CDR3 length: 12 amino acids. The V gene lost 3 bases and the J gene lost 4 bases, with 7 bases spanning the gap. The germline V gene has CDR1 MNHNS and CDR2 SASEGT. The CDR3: CASSDRIYEQYV. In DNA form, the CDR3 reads TGTGCCAGCAGTGATAGGATATACGAGCAGTACGTC.

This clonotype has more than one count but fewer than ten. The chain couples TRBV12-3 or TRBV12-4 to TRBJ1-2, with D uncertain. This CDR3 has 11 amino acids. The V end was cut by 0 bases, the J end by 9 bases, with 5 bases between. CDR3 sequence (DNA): TGTGCCAGCAGTTTAGCAGGGCGCTACACCTTC. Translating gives CASSLAGRYTF.

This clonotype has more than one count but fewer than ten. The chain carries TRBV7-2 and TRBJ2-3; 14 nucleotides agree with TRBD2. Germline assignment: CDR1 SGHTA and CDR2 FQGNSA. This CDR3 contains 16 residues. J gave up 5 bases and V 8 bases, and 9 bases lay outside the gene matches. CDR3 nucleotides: TGTGCCAGCGCCGCCGGGACTAGCGGGGGTGAAGATACGCAGTATTTT. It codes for CASAAGTSGGEDTQYF.

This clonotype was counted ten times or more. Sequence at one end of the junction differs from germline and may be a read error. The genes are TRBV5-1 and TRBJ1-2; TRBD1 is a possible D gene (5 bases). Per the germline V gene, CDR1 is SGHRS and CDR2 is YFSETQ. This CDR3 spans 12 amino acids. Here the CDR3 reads CASSLLGAENVF. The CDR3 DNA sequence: TGCGCCAGCAGCTTACTCGGGGCAGAGAACGTCTTC.

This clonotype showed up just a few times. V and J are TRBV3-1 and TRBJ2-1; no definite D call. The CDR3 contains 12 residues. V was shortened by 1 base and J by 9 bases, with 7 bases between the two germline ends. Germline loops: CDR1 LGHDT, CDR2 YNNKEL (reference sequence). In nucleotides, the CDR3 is TGTGCCAGCAGCCAAGGCGGTATTGAGCAGTTCTTC. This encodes CASSQGGIEQFF.

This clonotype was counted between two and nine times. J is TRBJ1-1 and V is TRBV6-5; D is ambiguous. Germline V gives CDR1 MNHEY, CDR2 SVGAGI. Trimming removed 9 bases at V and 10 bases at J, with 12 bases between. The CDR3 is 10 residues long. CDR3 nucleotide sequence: TGTGCCAGTTACGGGTTTCGAGCTTTCTTT. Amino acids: CASYGFRAFF.

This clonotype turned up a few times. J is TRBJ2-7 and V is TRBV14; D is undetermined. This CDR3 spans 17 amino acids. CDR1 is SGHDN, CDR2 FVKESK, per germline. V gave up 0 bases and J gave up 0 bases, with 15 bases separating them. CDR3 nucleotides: TGTGCCAGCAGCCAAGATCACTACCACCGAAGCTCCTACGAGCAGTACTTC. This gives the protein CASSQDHYHRSSYEQYF.

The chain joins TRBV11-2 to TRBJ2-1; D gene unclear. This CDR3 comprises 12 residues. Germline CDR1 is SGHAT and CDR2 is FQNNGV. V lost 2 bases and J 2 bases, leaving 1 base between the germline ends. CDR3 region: CASSLTYNEQFF. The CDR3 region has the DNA TGTGCCAGCAGCTTAACCTACAATGAGCAGTTCTTC.

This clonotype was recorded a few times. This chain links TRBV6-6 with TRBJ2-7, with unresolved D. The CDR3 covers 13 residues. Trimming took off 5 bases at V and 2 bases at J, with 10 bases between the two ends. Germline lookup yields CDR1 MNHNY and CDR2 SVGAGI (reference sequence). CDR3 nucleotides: TGTGCCAGCAGTGACACCGCCGCCTACGAGCAGTACTTC. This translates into CASSDTAAYEQYF.

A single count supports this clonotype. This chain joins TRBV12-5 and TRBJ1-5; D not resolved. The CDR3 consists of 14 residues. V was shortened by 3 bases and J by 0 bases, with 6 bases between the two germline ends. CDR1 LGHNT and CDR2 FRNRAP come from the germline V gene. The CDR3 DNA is TGTGCTAGTGGTTTTCAGGATAGCAATCAGCCCCAGCATTTT. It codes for CASGFQDSNQPQHF.

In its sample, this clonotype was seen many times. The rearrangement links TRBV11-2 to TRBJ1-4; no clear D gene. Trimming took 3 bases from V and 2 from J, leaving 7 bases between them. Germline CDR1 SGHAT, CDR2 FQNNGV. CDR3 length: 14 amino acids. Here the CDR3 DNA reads TGTGCCAGCAGCTTCGTGGGGACTAATGAAAAACTGTTTTTT. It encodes CASSFVGTNEKLFF.

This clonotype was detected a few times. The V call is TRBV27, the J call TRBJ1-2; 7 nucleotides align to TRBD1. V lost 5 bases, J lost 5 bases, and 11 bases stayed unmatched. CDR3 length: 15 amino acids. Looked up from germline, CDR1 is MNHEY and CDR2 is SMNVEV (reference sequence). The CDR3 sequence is CASSPLGEGAYGYTF. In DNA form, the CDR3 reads TGTGCCAGCAGTCCCCTCGGGGAGGGGGCATATGGCTACACCTTC.

The CDR3 reads CASSYKNEQFF. The CDR3 DNA sequence: TGTGCCAGCAGTTACAAGAATGAGCAGTTCTTC. The V gene is TRBV6-6, the J gene TRBJ2-1; D unresolved. CDR3 length: 11 residues. The germline V and J ends were trimmed by 2 bases and 7 bases, with 3 bases remaining between them. In germline, CDR1 is MNHNY, CDR2 SVGAGI (reference sequence).